The text below deals with one TCR beta chain. Its antigen remains unknown. The data were taken from a study of T cells in Graves' hyperthyroidism and ophthalmopathy. Whole-study findings and limits: Most thyroid clonotypes that were expanded above 0.001 also turned up in blood.

RNA transcripts were the template for amplifying TCR beta CDR3 regions. The TCR CDR3 was amplified in a first-round RT-PCR using the HTBI primer set. TCRdb re-called the multiplex PCR reads with MiXCR, one entry per CDR3 protein. Altogether about 740,000 distinct CDR3 sequences are present, around 15% being singletons, with the ten largest covering roughly 10%. Sequenced material: blood. The TCR was taken from a woman between 18 and 29 years old with Graves' hyperthyroidism.

The DNA for the CDR3 is TGTGCCAGCACTCCCTCAGGGACAGGGGGCTCGTGGAAACTGTTTTTT. Translated: CASTPSGTGGSWKLFF. The chain couples TRBV6-1 to TRBJ1-4; 12 nucleotides agree with TRBD1. Germline V gives CDR1 MNHNS, CDR2 SASEGT. V trimming: 7 bases; J trimming: 11 bases; junction bases outside the gene matches: 14. The length of the CDR3 is 16 residues.